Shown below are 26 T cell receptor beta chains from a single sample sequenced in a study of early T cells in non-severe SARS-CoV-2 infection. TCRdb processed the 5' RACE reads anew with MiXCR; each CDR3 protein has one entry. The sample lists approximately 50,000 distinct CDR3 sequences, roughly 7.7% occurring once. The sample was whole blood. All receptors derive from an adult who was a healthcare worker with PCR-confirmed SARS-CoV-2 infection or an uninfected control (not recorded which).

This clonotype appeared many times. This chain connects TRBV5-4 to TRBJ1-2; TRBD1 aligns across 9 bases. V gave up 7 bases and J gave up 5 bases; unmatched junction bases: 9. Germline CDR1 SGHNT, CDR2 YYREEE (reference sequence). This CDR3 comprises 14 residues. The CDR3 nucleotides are TGTGCCAGCGTAGAGGACAGGGGCCGATATGGCTACACCTTC. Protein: CASVEDRGRYGYTF.

The CDR3: CASSLRLAGTSYNEQFF. CDR3 DNA sequence: TGTGCCAGCAGCCTTCGACTAGCGGGGACTTCCTACAATGAGCAGTTCTTC. This chain links TRBV3-1 with TRBJ2-1, with 11 bases identical to TRBD2. With V trimmed by 4 bases and J by 1 base, 6 bases remained unmatched. The CDR3 loop spans 17 amino acids. Germline-derived CDR1 and CDR2 are LGHDT and YNNKEL (reference sequence).

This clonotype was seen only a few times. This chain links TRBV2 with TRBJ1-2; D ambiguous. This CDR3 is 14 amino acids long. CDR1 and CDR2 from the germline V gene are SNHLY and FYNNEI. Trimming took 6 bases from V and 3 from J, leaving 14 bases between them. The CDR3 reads CASRGGSEHYGYTF. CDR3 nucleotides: TGTGCCAGCAGGGGTGGCAGCGAACACTATGGCTACACCTTC.

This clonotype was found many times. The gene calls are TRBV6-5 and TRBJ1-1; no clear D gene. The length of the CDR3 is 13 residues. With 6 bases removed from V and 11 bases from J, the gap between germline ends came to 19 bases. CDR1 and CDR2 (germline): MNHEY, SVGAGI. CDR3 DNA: TGTGCCAGCAGCCTCGACATCTCAGGAAGGGCTTTCTTT. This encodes CASSLDISGRAFF.

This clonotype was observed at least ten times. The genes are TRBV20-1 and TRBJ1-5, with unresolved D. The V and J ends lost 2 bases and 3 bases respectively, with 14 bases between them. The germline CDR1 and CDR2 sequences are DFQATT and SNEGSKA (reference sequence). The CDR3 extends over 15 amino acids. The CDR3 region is CSARSLMRLNQPQHF. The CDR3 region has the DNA TGCAGTGCTAGATCTTTAATGCGCCTCAATCAGCCCCAGCATTTT.

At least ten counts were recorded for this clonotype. CDR3 sequence: CSPRQGGIYYEQYF. The CDR3 DNA follows: TGCAGCCCGAGACAGGGAGGGATCTACTACGAGCAGTACTTC. The rearrangement links TRBV20-1 to TRBJ2-7; TRBD1 or TRBD2 may be the D gene (7 bases each). The CDR3 has 14 amino acids. Per the germline V gene, CDR1 is DFQATT and CDR2 is SNEGSKA (reference sequence).

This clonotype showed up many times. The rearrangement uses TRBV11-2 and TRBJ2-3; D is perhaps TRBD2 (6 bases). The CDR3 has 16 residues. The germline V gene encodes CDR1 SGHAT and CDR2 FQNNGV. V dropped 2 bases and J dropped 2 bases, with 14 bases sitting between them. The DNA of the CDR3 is TGTGCCAGCAGCTTAACTGGCACTAGCCTCACAGATACGCAGTATTTT. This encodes CASSLTGTSLTDTQYF. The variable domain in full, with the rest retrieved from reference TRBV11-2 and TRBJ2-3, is EAGVAQSPRYKIIEKRQSVAFWCNPISGHATLYWYQQILGQGPKLLIQFQNNGVVDDSQLPKDRFSAERLKGVDSTLKIQPAKLEDSAVYLCASSLTGTSLTDTQYFGPGTRLTVL.

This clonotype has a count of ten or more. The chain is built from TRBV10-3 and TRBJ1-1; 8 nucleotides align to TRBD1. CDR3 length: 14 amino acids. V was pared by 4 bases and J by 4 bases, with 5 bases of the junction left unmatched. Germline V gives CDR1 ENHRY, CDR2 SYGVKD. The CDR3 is CAISGKTGGTEAFF. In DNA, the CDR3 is TGTGCCATCAGTGGAAAAACAGGGGGCACTGAAGCTTTCTTT.

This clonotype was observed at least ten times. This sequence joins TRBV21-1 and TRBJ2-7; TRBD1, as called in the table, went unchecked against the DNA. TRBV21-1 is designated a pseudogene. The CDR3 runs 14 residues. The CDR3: CASSKAGRGYEQYF. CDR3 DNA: TGTGCCAGCAGCAAAGCTGGCAGGGGATACGAGCAGTACTTC.

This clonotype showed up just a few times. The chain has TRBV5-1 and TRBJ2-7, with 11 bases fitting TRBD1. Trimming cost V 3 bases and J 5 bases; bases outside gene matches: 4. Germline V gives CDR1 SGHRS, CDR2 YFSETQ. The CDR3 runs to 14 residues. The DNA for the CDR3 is TGCGCCAGCAGCTCCTGGGACAGGGGGAACGAGCAGTACTTC. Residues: CASSSWDRGNEQYF.

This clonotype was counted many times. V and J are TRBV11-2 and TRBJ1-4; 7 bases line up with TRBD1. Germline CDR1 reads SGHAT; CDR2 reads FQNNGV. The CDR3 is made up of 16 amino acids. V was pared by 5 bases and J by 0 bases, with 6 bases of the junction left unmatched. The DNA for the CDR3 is TGTGCCAGCAGCAGAGGGACAGCTGCAACTAATGAAAAACTGTTTTTT. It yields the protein CASSRGTAATNEKLFF.

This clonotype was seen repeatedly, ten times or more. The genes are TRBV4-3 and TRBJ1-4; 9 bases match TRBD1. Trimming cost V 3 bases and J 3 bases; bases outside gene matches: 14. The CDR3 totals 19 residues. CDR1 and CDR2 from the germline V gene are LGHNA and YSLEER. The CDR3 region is CASSQAGTGRMYANEKLFF. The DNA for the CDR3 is TGCGCCAGCAGCCAGGCCGGGACAGGGAGGATGTATGCTAATGAAAAACTGTTTTTT.

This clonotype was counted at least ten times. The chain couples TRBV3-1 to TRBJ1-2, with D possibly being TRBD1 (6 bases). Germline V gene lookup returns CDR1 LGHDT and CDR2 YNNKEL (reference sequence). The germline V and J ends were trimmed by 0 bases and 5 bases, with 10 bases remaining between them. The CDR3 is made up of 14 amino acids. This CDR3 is CASSQDGTKYGYTF. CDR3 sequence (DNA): TGTGCCAGCAGCCAAGATGGGACAAAATATGGCTACACCTTC.

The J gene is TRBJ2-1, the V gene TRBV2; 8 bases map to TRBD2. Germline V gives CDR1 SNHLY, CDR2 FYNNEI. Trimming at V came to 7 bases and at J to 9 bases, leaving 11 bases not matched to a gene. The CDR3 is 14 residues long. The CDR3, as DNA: TGTGCCAGCACACGGAGCGGGGGAGGAAGTGAGCAGTTCTTC. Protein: CASTRSGGGSEQFF.

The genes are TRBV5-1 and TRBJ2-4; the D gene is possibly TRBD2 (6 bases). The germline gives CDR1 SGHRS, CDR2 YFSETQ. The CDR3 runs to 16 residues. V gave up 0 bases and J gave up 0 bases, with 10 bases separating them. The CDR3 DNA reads TGCGCCAGCAGCTTGGATGTGGGGGGAGCCAAAAACATTCAGTACTTC. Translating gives CASSLDVGGAKNIQYF. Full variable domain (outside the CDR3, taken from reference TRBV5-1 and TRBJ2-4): KAGVTQTPRYLIKTRGQQVTLSCSPISGHRSVSWYQQTPGQGLQFLFEYFSETQRNKGNFPGRFSGRQFSNSRSEMNVSTLELGDSALYLCASSLDVGGAKNIQYFGAGTRLSVL.

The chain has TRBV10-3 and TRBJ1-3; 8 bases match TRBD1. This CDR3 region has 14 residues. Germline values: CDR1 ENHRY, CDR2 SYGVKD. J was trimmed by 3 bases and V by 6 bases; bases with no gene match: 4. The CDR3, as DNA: TGTGCCATCAGCCAGGACAGGGATGGAAACACCATATATTTT. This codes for CAISQDRDGNTIYF.

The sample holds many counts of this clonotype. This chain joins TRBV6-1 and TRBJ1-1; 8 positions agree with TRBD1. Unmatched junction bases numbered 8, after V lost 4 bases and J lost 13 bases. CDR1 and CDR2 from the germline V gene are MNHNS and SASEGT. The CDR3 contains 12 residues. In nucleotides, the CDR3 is TGTGCCAGCAGTGGTGGGACAGGTAAAGTTTTCTTT. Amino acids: CASSGGTGKVFF.

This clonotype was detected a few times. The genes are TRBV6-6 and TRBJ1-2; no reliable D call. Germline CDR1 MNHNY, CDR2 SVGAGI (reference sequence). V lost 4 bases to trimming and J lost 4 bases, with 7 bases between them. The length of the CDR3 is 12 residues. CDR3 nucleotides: TGTGCCAGCAGTTCGGGATTCTATGGCTACACCTTC. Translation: CASSSGFYGYTF.

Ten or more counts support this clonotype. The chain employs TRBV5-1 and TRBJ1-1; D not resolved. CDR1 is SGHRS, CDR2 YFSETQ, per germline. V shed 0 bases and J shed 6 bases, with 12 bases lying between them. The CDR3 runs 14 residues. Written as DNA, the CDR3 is TGCGCCAGCAGCTTGGTCCTGGAGGCCGCTGAAGCTTTCTTT. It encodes CASSLVLEAAEAFF.

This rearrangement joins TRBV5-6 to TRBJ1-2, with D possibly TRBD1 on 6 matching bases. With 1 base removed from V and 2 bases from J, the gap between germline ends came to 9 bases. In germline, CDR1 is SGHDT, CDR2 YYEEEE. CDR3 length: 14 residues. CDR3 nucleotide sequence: TGTGCCAGCAGCTTGCTGGACAGAAACTATGGCTACACCTTC. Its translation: CASSLLDRNYGYTF.

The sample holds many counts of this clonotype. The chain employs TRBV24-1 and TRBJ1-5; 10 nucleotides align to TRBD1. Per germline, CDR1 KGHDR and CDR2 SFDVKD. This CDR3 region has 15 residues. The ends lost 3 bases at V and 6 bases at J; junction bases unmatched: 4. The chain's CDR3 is CATSDAGQGPQPQHF. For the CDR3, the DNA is TGTGCCACCAGTGATGCGGGACAGGGGCCTCAGCCCCAGCATTTT.

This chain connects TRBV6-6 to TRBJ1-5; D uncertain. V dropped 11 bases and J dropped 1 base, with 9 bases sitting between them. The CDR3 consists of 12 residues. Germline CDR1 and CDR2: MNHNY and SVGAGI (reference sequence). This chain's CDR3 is CAAAVSNQPQHF. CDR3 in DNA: TGTGCCGCCGCGGTGAGCAATCAGCCCCAGCATTTT.

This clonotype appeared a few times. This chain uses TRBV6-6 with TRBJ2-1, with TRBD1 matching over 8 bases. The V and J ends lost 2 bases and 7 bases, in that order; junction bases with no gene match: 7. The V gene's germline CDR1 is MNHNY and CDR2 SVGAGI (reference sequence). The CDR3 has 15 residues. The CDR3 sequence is CASSYLGQGANEQFF. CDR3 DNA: TGTGCCAGCAGTTACCTCGGACAGGGAGCAAATGAGCAGTTCTTC.

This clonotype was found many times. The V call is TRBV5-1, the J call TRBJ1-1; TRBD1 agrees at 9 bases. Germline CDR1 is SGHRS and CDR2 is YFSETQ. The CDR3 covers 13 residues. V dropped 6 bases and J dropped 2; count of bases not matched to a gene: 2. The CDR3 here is CASKQGANTEAFF. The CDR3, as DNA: TGCGCCAGCAAACAGGGGGCTAACACTGAAGCTTTCTTT.

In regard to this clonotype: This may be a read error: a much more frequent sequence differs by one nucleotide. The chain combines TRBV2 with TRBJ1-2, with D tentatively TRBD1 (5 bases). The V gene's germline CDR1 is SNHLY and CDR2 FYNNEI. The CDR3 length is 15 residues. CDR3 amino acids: CASSVTERTNNGYTF. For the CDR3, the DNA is TGTGCCAGCAGTGTGACAGAGCGTACTAACAATGGCTACACCTTC. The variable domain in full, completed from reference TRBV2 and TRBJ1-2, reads EPEVTQTPSHQVTQMGQEVILRCVPISNHLYFYWYRQILGQKVEFLVSFYNNEISEKSEIFDDQFSVERPDGSNFTLKIRSTKLEDSAMYFCASSVTERTNNGYTFGSGTRLTVV.

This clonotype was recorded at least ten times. CDR3 coding DNA: TGTGCCAGCGGCAGGGGACAGGGGATTGTCCAGCCCCAGCATTTT. It translates to CASGRGQGIVQPQHF. The chain has TRBV2 and TRBJ1-5, with 10 bases identical to TRBD1. V lost 8 bases, J lost 7 bases, and 11 bases stayed unmatched. The CDR3 contains 15 residues. Germline assignment: CDR1 SNHLY and CDR2 FYNNEI.